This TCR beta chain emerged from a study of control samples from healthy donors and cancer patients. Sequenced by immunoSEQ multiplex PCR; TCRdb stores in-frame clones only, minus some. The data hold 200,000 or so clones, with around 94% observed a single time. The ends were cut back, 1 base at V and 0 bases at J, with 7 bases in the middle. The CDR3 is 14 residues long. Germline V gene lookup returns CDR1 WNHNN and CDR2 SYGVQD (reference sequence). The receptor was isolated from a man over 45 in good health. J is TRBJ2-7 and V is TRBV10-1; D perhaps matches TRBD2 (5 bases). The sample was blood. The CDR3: CASSEFGSSYEQYF. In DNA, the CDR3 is TGCGCCAGCAGTGAGTTTGGGAGCTCCTACGAGCAGTACTTC.